The 5 T cell receptor beta chains below were found in one sample sequenced in a study of yellow fever vaccine responses in identical twins. TCRdb re-called the RT-PCR reads through MiXCR, storing one row per CDR3 protein. The table shows around 5,800 distinct CDR3 sequences, with roughly 77% occurring only once. The sequences come from T cells from blood (PBMCs), unsorted or a sorted subset (not recorded which), collected before or after yellow fever vaccination (not recorded which). The receptors derive from a woman aged 18-30 years who received the yellow fever vaccine.

The chain couples TRBV10-3 to TRBJ2-1; 9 nucleotides match TRBD2. Germline CDR1 is ENHRY and CDR2 is SYGVKD. The V and J ends lost 10 bases and 10 bases, in that order; junction bases with no gene match: 14. The CDR3 loop spans 14 amino acids. The chain's CDR3 is CATGFGGGAREQFF. In nucleotides, the CDR3 is TGTGCCACAGGCTTTGGCGGGGGGGCCAGGGAGCAGTTCTTC.

This chain links TRBV11-3 with TRBJ2-1; TRBD2 matches 9 bases. Germline assignment: CDR1 SGHNT and CDR2 YENEEA. V trimming: 5 bases; J trimming: 7 bases; junction bases outside the gene matches: 12. CDR3 length: 16 residues. In nucleotides, the CDR3 is TGTGCCAGCAGCCGCCCCGCGGGAGGGGGTGGAAATGAGCAGTTCTTC. This gives the protein CASSRPAGGGGNEQFF.

This clonotype was seen once. The chain uses TRBV11-1 and TRBJ2-5; 7 bases match TRBD1. Germline values: CDR1 SGHAT, CDR2 FQDESV (reference sequence). CDR3 length: 16 amino acids. V lost 2 bases to trimming and J lost 2 bases; unmatched junction nucleotides: 8. The CDR3 region has the DNA TGTGCCAGCAGCTTACGCACTCCGGGACAGCAAGAGACCCAGTACTTC. It translates to CASSLRTPGQQETQYF. Full variable domain (outside the CDR3, taken from reference TRBV11-1 and TRBJ2-5): EAEVAQSPRYKITEKSQAVAFWCDPISGHATLYWYRQILGQGPELLVQFQDESVVDDSQLPKDRFSAERLKGVDSTLKIQPAELGDSAMYLCASSLRTPGQQETQYFGPGTRLLVL.

The chain employs TRBV29-1 and TRBJ2-7; D perhaps matches TRBD1 (6 bases). V lost 5 bases to trimming and J lost 1 base, with 12 bases between them. The CDR3 runs to 13 residues. Germline V CDR1 and CDR2: SQVTM, ANQGSEA. The CDR3 region has the DNA TGCAGCGTTAACAGGGAAGGATCCTACGAGCAGTACTTC. Its translation: CSVNREGSYEQYF.

The J gene is TRBJ2-4, the V gene TRBV11-1; perhaps D is TRBD1 or TRBD2 (5 bases each). Germline loops: CDR1 SGHAT, CDR2 FQDESV (reference sequence). The V end lost 1 base, the J end lost 0 bases, and 10 bases lay between the germline ends. The CDR3 is 16 amino acids. In nucleotides, the CDR3 is TGTGCCAGCAGCTTAGTTGGGACGGGAGCCAAAAACATTCAGTACTTC. Protein sequence: CASSLVGTGAKNIQYF.